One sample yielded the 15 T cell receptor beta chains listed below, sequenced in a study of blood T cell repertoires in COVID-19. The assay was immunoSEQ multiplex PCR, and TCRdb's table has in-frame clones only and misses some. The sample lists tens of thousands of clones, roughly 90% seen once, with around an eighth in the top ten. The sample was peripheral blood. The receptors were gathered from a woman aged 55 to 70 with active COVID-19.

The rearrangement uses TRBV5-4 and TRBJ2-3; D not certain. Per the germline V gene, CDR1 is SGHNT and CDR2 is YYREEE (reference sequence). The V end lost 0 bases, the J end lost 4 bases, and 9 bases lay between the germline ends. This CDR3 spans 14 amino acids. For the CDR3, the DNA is TGTGCCAGCAGCTTGGGGGCAGTCCCAGATACGCAGTATTTT. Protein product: CASSLGAVPDTQYF.

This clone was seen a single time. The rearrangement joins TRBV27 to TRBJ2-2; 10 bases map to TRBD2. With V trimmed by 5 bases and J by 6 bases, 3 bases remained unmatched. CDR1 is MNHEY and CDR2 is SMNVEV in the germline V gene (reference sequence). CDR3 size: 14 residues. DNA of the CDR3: TGTGCCAGCAGTCCCCTAGCGGGGGCCGGGGAGCTGTTTTTT. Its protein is CASSPLAGAGELFF.

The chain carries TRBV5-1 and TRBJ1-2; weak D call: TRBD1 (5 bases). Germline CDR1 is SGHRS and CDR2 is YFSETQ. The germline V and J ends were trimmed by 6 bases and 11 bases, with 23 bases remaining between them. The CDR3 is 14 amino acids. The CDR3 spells CASTSGVGESGYTF. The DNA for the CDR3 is TGCGCCAGCACCTCGGGGGTTGGCGAATCTGGATACACCTTC. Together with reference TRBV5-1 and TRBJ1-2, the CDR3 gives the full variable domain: KAGVTQTPRYLIKTRGQQVTLSCSPISGHRSVSWYQQTPGQGLQFLFEYFSETQRNKGNFPGRFSGRQFSNSRSEMNVSTLELGDSALYLCASTSGVGESGYTFGSGTRLTVV.

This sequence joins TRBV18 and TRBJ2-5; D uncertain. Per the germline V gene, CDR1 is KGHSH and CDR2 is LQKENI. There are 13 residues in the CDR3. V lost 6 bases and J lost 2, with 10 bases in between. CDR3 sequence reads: CASSLDLQETQYF. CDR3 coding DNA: TGTGCCAGCTCTCTCGACTTACAAGAGACCCAGTACTTC.

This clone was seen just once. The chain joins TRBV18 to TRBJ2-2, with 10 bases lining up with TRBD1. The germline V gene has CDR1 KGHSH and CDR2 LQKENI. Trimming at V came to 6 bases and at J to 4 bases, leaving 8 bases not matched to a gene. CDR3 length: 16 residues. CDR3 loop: CASSQSGTGATGELFF. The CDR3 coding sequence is TGTGCCAGCTCCCAGTCCGGGACAGGGGCCACCGGGGAGCTGTTTTTT.

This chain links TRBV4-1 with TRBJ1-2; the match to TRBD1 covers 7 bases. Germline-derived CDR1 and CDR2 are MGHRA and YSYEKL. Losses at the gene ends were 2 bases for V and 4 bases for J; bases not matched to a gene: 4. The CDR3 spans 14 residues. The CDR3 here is CASSQSSGGYGYTF. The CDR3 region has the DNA TGCGCCAGCAGCCAATCGTCAGGGGGCTATGGCTACACCTTC.

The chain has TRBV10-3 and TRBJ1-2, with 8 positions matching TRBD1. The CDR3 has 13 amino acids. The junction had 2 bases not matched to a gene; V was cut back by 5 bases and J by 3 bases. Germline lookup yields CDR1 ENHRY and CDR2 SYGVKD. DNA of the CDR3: TGTGCCATCAGTCTGACAGGGGACTATGGCTACACCTTC. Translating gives CAISLTGDYGYTF.

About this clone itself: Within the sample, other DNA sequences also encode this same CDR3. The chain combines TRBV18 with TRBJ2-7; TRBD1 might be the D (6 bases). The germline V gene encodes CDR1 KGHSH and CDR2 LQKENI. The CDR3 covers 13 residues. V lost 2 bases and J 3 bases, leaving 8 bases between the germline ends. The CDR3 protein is CASSPGQFYEQYF. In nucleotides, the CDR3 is TGTGCCAGCTCACCAGGACAGTTCTACGAGCAGTACTTC.

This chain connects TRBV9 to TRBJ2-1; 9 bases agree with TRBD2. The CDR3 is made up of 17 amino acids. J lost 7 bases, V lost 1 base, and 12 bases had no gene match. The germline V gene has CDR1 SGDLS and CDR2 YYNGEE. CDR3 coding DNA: TGTGCCAGCAGCGTACTGGAGGTTTTTAGCGGGGGAAATGAGCAGTTCTTC. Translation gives CASSVLEVFSGGNEQFF.

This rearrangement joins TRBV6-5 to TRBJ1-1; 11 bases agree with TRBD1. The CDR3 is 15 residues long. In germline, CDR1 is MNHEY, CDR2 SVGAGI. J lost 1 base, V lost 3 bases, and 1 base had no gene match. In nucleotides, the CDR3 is TGTGCCAGCAGTTATGGGACAGGGGGGAACACTGAAGCTTTCTTT. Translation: CASSYGTGGNTEAFF.

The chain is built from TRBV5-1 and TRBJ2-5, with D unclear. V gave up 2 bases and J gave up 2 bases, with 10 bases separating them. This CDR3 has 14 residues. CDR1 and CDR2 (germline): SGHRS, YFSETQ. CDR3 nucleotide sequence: TGCGCCAGCAGCTTAGTGGCAGAACAAGAGACCCAGTACTTC. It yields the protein CASSLVAEQETQYF.

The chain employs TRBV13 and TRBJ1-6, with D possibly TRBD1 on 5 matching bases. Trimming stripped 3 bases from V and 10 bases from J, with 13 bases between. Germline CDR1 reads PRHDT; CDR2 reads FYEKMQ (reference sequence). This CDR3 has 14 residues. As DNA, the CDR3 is TGTGCCAGCAGCTTCAGGGCCTCCTCGTCACCCCTCCACTTT. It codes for CASSFRASSSPLHF.

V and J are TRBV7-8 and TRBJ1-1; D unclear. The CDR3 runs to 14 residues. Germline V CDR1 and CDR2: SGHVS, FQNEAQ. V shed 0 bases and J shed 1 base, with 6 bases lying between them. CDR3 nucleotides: TGTGCCAGCAGCTTAGCGTATCGGAACACTGAAGCTTTCTTT. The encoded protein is CASSLAYRNTEAFF.

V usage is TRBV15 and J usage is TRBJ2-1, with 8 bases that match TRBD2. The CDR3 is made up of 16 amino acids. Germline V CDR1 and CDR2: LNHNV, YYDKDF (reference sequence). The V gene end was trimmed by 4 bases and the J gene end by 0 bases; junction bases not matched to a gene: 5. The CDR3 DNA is TGTGCCACCAGCATTCGGGGGGGCCTCTCCTACAATGAGCAGTTCTTC. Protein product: CATSIRGGLSYNEQFF.

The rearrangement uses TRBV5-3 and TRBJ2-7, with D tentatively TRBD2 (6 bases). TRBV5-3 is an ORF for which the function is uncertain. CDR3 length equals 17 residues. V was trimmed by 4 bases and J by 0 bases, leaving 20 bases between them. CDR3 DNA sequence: TGTGCCAGAAGCCGAGGACTACCGGGCCCTAGCTCCTACGAGCAGTACTTC. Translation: CARSRGLPGPSSYEQYF.